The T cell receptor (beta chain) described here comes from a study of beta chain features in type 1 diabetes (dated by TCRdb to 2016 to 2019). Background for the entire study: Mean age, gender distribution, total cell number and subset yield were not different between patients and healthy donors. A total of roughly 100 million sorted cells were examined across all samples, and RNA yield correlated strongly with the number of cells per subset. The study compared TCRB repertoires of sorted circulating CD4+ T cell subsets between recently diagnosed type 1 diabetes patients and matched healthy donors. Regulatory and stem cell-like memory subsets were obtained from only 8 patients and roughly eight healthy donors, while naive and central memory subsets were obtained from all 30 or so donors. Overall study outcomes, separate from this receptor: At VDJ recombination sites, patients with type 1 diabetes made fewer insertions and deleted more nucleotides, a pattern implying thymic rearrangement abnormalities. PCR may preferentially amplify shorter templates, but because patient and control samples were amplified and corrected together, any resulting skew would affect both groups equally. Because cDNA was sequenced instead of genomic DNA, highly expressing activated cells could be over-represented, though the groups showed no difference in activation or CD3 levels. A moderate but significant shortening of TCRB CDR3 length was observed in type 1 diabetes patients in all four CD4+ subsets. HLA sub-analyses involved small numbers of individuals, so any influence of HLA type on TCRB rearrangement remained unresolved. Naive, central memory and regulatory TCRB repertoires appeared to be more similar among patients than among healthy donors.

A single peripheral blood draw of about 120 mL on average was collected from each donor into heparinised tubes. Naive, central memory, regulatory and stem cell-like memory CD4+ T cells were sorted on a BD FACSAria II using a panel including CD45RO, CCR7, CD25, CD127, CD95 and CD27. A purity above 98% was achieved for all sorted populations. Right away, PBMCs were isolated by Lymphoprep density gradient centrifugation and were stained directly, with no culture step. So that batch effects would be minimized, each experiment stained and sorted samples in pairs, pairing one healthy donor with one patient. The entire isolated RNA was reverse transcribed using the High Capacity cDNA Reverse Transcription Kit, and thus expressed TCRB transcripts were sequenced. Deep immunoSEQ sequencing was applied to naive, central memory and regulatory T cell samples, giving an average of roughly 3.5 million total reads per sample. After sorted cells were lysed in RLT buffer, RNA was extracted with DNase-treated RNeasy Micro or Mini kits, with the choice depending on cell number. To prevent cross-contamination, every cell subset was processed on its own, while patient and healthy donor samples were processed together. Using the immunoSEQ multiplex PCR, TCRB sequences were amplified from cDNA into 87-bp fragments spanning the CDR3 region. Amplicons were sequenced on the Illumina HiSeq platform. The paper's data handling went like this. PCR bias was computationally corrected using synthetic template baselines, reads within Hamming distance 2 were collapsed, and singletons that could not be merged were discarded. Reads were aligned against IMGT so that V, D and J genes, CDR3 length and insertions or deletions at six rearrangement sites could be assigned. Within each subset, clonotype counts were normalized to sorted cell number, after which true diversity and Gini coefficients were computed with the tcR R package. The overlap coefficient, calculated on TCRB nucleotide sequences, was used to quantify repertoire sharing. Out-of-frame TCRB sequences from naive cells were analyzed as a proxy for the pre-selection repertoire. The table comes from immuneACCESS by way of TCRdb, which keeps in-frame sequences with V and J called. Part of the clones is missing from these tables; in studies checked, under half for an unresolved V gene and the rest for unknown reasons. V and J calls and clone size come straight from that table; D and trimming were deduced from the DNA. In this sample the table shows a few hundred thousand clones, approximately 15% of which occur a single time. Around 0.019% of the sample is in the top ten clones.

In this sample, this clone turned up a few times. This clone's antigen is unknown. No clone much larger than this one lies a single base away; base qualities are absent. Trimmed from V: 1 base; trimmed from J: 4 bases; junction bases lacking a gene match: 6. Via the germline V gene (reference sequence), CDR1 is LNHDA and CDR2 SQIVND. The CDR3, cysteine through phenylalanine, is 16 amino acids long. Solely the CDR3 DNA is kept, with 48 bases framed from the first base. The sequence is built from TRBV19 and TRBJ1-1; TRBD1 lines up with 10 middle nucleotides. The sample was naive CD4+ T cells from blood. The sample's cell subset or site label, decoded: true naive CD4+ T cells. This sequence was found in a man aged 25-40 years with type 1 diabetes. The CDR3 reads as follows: CASSIGGTGASTEAFF. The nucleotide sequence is TGTGCCAGTAGTATAGGAGGGACAGGGGCGAGCACTGAAGCTTTCTTT.